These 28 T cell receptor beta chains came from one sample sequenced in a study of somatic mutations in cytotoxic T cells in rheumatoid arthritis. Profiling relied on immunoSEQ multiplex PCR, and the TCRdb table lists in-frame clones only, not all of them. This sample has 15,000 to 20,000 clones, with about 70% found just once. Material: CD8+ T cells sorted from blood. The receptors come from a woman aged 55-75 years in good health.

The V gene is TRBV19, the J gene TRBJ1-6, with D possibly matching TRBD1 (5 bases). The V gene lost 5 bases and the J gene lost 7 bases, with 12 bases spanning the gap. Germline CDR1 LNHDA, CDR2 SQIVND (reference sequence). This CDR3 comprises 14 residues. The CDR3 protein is CASSPGAENSPLHF. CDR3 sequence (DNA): TGTGCCAGTAGTCCCGGGGCGGAGAATTCACCCCTCCACTTT. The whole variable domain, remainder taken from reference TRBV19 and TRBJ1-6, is DGGITQSPKYLFRKEGQNVTLSCEQNLNHDAMYWYRQDPGQGLRLIYYSQIVNDFQKGDIAEGYSVSREKKESFPLTVTSAQKNPTAFYLCASSPGAENSPLHFGNGTRLTVT.

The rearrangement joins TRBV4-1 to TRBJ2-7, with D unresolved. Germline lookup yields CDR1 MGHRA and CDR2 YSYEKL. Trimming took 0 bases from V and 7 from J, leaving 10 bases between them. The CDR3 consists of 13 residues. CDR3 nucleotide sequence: TGCGCCAGCAGCCAAGATAATGAGAGGGAGCAGTACTTC. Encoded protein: CASSQDNEREQYF.

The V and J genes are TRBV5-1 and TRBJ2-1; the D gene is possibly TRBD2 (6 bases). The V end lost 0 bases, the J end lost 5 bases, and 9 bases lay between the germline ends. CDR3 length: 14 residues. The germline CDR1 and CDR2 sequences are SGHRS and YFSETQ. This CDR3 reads CASSLARLDNEQFF. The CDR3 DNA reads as TGCGCCAGCAGCTTGGCCCGACTAGACAATGAGCAGTTCTTC.

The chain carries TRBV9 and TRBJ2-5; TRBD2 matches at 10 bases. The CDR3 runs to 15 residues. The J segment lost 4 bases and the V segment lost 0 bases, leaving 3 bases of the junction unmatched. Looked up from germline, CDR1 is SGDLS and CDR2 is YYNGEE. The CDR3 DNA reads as TGTGCCAGCAGCGTAGATCTAGCGGGAGTAGAGACCCAGTACTTC. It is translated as CASSVDLAGVETQYF.

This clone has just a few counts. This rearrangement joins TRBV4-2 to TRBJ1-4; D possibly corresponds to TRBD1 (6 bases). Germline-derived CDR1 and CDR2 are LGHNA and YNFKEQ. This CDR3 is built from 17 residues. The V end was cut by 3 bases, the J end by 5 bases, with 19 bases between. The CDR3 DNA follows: TGTGCCAGCAGCCAGACACGCGCGGGACAACAGAATGAAAAACTGTTTTTT. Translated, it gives CASSQTRAGQQNEKLFF.

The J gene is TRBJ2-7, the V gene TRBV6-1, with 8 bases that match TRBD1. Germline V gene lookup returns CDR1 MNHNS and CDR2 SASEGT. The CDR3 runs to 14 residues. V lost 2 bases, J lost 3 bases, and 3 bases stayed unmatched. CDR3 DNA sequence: TGTGCCAGCAGTGAATACGGGACAGGCTACGAGCAGTACTTC. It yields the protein CASSEYGTGYEQYF.

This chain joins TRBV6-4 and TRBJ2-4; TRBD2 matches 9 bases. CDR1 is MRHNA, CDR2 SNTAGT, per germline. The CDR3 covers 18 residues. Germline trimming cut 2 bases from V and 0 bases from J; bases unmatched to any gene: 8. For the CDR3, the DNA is TGTGCCAGCAGTGACGGAGCCTTTAGCGGGAGAGCCAAAAACATTCAGTACTTC. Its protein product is CASSDGAFSGRAKNIQYF.

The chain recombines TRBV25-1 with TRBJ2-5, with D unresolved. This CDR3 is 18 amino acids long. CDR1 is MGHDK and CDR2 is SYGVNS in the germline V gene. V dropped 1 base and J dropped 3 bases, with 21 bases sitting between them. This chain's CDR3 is CASSESTRSGTEEETQYF. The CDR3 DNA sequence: TGTGCCAGCAGTGAATCGACCAGGTCCGGAACAGAGGAAGAGACCCAGTACTTC.

The CDR3 coding sequence is TGTGCCAGTAGCCTGGGCACCCACGAGCAGTACTTC. Residues: CASSLGTHEQYF. The genes are TRBV19 and TRBJ2-7, with no clear D. V lost 6 bases to trimming and J lost 5 bases, with 11 bases between them. Germline V gene sequence: CDR1 LNHDA, CDR2 SQIVND (reference sequence). This CDR3 has 12 amino acids.

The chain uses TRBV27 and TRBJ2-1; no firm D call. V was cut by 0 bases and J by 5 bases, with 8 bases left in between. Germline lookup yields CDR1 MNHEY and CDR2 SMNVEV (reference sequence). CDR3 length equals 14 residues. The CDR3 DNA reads TGTGCCAGCAGTTTATCGACCCTGCACAATGAGCAGTTCTTC. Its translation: CASSLSTLHNEQFF.

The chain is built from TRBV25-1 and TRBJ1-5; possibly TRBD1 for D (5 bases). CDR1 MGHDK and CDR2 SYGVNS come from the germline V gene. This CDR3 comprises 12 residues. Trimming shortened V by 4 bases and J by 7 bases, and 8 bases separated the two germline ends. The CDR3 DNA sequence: TGTGCCAGCAGTGTAACAGGACAGCCCCAGCATTTT. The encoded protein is CASSVTGQPQHF.

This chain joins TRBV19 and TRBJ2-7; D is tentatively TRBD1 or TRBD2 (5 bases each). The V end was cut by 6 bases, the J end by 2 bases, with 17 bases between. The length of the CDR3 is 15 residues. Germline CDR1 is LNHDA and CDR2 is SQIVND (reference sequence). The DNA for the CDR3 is TGTGCCAGTAGCCCCGGGGTCCGGGGCACCTACGAGCAGTACTTC. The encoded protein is CASSPGVRGTYEQYF. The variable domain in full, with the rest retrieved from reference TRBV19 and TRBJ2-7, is DGGITQSPKYLFRKEGQNVTLSCEQNLNHDAMYWYRQDPGQGLRLIYYSQIVNDFQKGDIAEGYSVSREKKESFPLTVTSAQKNPTAFYLCASSPGVRGTYEQYFGPGTRLTVT.

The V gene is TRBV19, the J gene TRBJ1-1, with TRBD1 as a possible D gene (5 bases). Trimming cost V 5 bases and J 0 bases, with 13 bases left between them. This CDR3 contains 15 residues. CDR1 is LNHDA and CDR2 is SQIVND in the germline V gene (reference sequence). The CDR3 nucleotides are TGTGCCAGTAGTGCGAGACAGACCTTGAACACTGAAGCTTTCTTT. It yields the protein CASSARQTLNTEAFF. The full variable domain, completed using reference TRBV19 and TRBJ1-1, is DGGITQSPKYLFRKEGQNVTLSCEQNLNHDAMYWYRQDPGQGLRLIYYSQIVNDFQKGDIAEGYSVSREKKESFPLTVTSAQKNPTAFYLCASSARQTLNTEAFFGQGTRLTVV.

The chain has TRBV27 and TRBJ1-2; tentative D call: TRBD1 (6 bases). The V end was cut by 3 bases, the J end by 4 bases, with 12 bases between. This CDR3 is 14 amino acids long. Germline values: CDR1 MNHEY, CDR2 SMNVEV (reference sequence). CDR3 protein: CASSFRGPSYGYTF. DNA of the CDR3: TGTGCCAGCAGTTTCCGGGGGCCTAGCTATGGCTACACCTTC.

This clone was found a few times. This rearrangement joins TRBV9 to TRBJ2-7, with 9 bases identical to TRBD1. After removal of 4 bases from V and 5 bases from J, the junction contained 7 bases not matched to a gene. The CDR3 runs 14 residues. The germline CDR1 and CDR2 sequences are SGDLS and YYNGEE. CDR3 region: CASSSGTGWDEQYF. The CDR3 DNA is TGTGCCAGCAGCTCGGGGACAGGGTGGGACGAGCAGTACTTC.

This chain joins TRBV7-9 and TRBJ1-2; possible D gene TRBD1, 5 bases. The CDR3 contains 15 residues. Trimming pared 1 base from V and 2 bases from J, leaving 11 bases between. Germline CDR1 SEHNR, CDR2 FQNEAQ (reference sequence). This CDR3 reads CASSLGRDANYGYTF. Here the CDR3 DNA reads TGTGCCAGCAGCTTAGGGCGGGACGCAAACTATGGCTACACCTTC.

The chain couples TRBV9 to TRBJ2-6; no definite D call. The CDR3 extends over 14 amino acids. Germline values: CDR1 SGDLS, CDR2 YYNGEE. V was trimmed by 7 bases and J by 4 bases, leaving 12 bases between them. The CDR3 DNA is TGTGCCAGCGGTCGGGCCTCCGGGGCCAACGTCCTGACTTTC. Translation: CASGRASGANVLTF.

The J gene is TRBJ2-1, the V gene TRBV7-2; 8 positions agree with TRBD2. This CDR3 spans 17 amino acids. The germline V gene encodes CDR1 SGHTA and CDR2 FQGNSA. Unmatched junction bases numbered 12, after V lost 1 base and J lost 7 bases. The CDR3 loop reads CASSLGPPGTSENEQFF. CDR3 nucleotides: TGTGCCAGCAGCTTAGGACCGCCCGGGACTAGTGAGAATGAGCAGTTCTTC.

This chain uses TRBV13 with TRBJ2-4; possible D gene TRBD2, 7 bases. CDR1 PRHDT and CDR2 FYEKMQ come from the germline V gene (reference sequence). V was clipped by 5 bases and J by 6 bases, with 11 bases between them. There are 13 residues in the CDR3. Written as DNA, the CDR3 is TGTGCCAGCAGCCCTAGGGGGGGAAACATTCAGTACTTC. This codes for CASSPRGGNIQYF.

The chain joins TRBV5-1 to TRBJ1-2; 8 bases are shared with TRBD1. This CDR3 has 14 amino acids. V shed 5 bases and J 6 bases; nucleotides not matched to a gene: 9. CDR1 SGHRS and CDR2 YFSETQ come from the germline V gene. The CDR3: CASRPDRGGNGYTF. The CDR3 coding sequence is TGCGCCAGCAGACCCGACAGGGGAGGAAATGGCTACACCTTC.

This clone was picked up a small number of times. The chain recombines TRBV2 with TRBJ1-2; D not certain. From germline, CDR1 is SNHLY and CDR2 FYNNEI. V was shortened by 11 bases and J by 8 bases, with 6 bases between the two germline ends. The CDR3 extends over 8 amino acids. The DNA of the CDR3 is TGTGCCTCGGTAGGCTACACCTTC. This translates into CASVGYTF.

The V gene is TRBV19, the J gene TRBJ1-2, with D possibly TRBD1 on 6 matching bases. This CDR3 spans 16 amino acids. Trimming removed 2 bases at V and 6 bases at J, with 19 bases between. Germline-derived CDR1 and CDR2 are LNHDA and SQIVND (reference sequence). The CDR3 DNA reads TGTGCCAGTAGTATACCTTCTTACAGGGACTTCGATGGCTACACCTTC. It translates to CASSIPSYRDFDGYTF.

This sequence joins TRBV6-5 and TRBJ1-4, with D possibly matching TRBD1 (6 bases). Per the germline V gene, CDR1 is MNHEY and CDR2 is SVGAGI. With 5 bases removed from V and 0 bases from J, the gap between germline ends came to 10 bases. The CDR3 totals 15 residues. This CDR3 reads CASSAQGTTNEKLFF. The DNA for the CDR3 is TGTGCCAGCAGTGCCCAGGGGACAACTAATGAAAAACTGTTTTTT.

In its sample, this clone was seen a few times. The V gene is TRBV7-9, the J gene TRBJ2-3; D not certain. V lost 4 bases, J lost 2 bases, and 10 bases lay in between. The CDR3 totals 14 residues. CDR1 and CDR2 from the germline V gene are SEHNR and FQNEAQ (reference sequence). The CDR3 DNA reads TGTGCCAGCAGCTCCCAAGGATTCACAGATACGCAGTATTTT. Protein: CASSSQGFTDTQYF.

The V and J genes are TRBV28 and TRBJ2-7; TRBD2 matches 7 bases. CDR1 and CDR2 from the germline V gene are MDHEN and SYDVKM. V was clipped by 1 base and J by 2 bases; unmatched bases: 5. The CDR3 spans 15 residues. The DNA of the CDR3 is TGTGCCAGCAGTTTATACGCGGGGGTAACCTACGAGCAGTACTTC. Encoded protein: CASSLYAGVTYEQYF.

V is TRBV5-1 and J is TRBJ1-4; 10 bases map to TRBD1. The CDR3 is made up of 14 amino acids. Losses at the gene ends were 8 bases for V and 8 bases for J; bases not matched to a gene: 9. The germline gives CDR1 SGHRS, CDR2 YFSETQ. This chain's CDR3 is CASRPGQGSEKLFF. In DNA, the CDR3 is TGCGCCAGTAGGCCGGGACAGGGGAGCGAAAAACTGTTTTTT. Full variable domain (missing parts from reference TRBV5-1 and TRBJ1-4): KAGVTQTPRYLIKTRGQQVTLSCSPISGHRSVSWYQQTPGQGLQFLFEYFSETQRNKGNFPGRFSGRQFSNSRSEMNVSTLELGDSALYLCASRPGQGSEKLFFGSGTQLSVL.

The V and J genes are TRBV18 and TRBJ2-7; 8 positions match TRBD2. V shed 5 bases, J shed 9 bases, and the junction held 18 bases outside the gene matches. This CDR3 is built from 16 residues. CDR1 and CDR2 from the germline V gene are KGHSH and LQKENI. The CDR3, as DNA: TGTGCCAGCTCAAACGGGGGGGCACAGGGCTCTGGCGGGCAGTACTTC. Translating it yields CASSNGGAQGSGGQYF.

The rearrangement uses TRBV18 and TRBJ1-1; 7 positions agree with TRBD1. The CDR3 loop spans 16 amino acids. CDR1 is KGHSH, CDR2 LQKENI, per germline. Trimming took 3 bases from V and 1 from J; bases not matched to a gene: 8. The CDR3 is CASSPPDRAQNTEAFF. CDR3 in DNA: TGTGCCAGCTCACCGCCCGACAGGGCTCAGAACACTGAAGCTTTCTTT.